The 24 T cell receptor beta chains in this list originate from one sample, sequenced in a study of metastatic and nonmetastatic thyroid tumors. Every patient was untreated before thyroid surgery. TCRdb re-called the PCR reads through MiXCR. The top ten hold roughly a tenth of the sample, which has 35,000 to 50,000 clones, under 4% seen once. Sequenced material: blood. Receptors were obtained from a female donor with papillary thyroid cancer or a benign thyroid nodule (not recorded which). Some clones in this sample may be carry-over from other donors' samples.

This clone came up many times. The chain's CDR3 is CASSDGAGVGGNTIYF. DNA for the CDR3: TGTGCCAGCAGTGACGGGGCAGGGGTGGGAGGAAACACCATATATTTT. The rearrangement joins TRBV6-1 to TRBJ1-3; D perhaps matches TRBD1 (6 bases). The CDR3 totals 16 residues. The V end lost 3 bases, the J end lost 4 bases, and 16 bases lay between the germline ends. CDR1 is MNHNS and CDR2 is SASEGT in the germline V gene.

Many counts were recorded for this clone. The rearrangement links TRBV6-1 to TRBJ2-1; possible D gene TRBD2, 5 bases. Germline V gives CDR1 MNHNS, CDR2 SASEGT. CDR3 size: 12 residues. With 8 bases removed from V and 9 bases from J, the gap between germline ends came to 14 bases. The CDR3 bases are TGTGCCAGCCGCCTAGCAGATGGTGAGCAGTTCTTC. Translated: CASRLADGEQFF.

V and J are TRBV6-5 and TRBJ1-6; D perhaps matches TRBD1 (5 bases). In germline, CDR1 is MNHEY, CDR2 SVGAGI. The CDR3 extends over 17 amino acids. Trimming removed 6 bases at V and 5 bases at J, with 20 bases between. The CDR3 region is CASRAGTSSGDNSPLHF. CDR3 nucleotides: TGTGCCAGCAGAGCCGGGACTTCCTCTGGGGATAATTCACCCCTCCACTTT.

This clone was picked up many times. The V gene is TRBV4-1, the J gene TRBJ2-3; 8 bases agree with TRBD1. After removal of 3 bases from V and 1 base from J, the junction contained 3 bases not matched to a gene. CDR1 MGHRA and CDR2 YSYEKL come from the germline V gene. The CDR3 is 15 residues long. The CDR3 bases are TGCGCCAGCAGCCATTCGGGACAGGGCACAGATACGCAGTATTTT. As protein: CASSHSGQGTDTQYF.

Details on this clone: One end of the junction varies from germline; a read error may be responsible. This rearrangement joins TRBV12-3 or TRBV12-4 to TRBJ1-3, with no clear D. The CDR3 loop spans 13 amino acids. The CDR3 DNA reads as TGTACCAGCCGGTTAGTCTCTGGAAACACCGTATATTTT. Translated: CTSRLVSGNTVYF.

This clone was seen only a few times. The chain has TRBV12-3 or TRBV12-4 and TRBJ2-1, with a tentative D call TRBD1 (6 bases). The ends were cut back, 6 bases at V and 6 bases at J, with 18 bases in the middle. The CDR3 contains 15 residues. The CDR3 DNA reads as TGTGCCAGCAGCTCAAACAGGGCCCTTCTCAATGAGCAGTTCTTC. Amino acid sequence: CASSSNRALLNEQFF.

This clone was seen at least ten times. The chain uses TRBV2 and TRBJ1-2; no firm D call. Germline values: CDR1 SNHLY, CDR2 FYNNEI. V was clipped by 1 base and J by 8 bases, with 11 bases between them. The CDR3 length is 13 residues. The CDR3 bases are TGTGCCAGCAGTGAAGGAGGGTACGGCGGCTACACCTTC. Protein product: CASSEGGYGGYTF.

There are a few counts of this clone. One end of the junction varies from germline; a read error may be responsible. The V and J genes are TRBV28 and TRBJ1-2; D uncertain. The CDR3 loop spans 13 amino acids. CDR1 is MDHEN, CDR2 SYDVKM, per germline. Here the CDR3 DNA reads TGTGCCAGCAGAGAACCGGGGTCCTATGTCTACACCTTC. Translation gives CASREPGSYVYTF.

Ten or more counts support this clone. The chain employs TRBV27 and TRBJ2-1; 10 bases match TRBD1. Germline CDR1 is MNHEY and CDR2 is SMNVEV (reference sequence). This CDR3 has 15 amino acids. V gave up 3 bases and J gave up 3 bases; unmatched junction bases: 2. The CDR3 is CASSFGTGVYNEQFF. Here the CDR3 DNA reads TGTGCCAGCAGTTTCGGGACAGGGGTCTACAATGAGCAGTTCTTC.

This clone came up many times. V usage is TRBV2 and J usage is TRBJ2-6; a weak D match, TRBD2 (5 bases). The V and J ends lost 3 bases and 0 bases respectively, with 15 bases between them. The germline CDR1 and CDR2 sequences are SNHLY and FYNNEI. The length of the CDR3 is 18 residues. CDR3 sequence reads: CASSDRRLTSSGANVLTF. For the CDR3, the DNA is TGTGCCAGCAGTGATCGGAGACTAACGAGCTCTGGGGCCAACGTCCTGACTTTC.

At least ten counts were recorded for this clone. This sequence joins TRBV18 and TRBJ1-3; D ambiguous. Trimming shortened V by 3 bases and J by 1 base, and 13 bases separated the two germline ends. Germline CDR1 KGHSH, CDR2 LQKENI. The CDR3 is made up of 16 amino acids. For the CDR3, the DNA is TGTGCCAGCTCACCGAAGAGGGATCCGTCTGGAAACACCATATATTTT. Translation gives CASSPKRDPSGNTIYF.

This clone was counted between two and nine times. The chain combines TRBV20-1 with TRBJ1-6, with D possibly being TRBD1 (5 bases). The V gene's germline CDR1 is DFQATT and CDR2 SNEGSKA (reference sequence). The V end was cut by 5 bases, the J end by 5 bases, with 16 bases between. The CDR3 sequence is 15 residues long. In nucleotides, the CDR3 is TGCAGTGCTCGGACCCGGGGCAATGATAATTCACCCCTCCACTTT. Protein: CSARTRGNDNSPLHF.

This clone came up a few times. The J gene is TRBJ1-1, the V gene TRBV6-4; TRBD1 aligns across 7 bases. This CDR3 is built from 14 residues. Germline CDR1 and CDR2: MRHNA and SNTAGT. The V and J ends lost 6 bases and 2 bases, in that order; junction bases with no gene match: 6. This CDR3 reads CASREQGFNTEAFF. CDR3 sequence (DNA): TGTGCCAGCAGAGAACAGGGGTTCAACACTGAAGCTTTCTTT.

This clone was counted ten times or more. The V gene is TRBV12-3 or TRBV12-4, the J gene TRBJ1-6; D is ambiguous. This CDR3 region has 12 residues. V was clipped by 4 bases and J by 8 bases, with 6 bases between them. DNA of the CDR3: TGTGCCAGCAGTTCATCCTATTCACCCCTCCACTTT. Protein product: CASSSSYSPLHF.

This clone was found many times. The chain couples TRBV3-1 to TRBJ2-3; TRBD2 is a possible D gene (6 bases). This CDR3 region has 14 residues. Germline assignment: CDR1 LGHDT and CDR2 YNNKEL (reference sequence). V lost 9 bases to trimming and J lost 1 base, with 14 bases between them. The CDR3 sequence: CASGGSGRTDTQYF. In DNA form, the CDR3 reads TGTGCCAGTGGGGGTAGCGGACGCACAGATACGCAGTATTTT.

The table lists this clone with many counts. The chain uses TRBV9 and TRBJ2-2; D not certain. The CDR3 sequence is 11 residues long. Germline lookup yields CDR1 SGDLS and CDR2 YYNGEE. V was cut by 7 bases and J by 1 base, with 2 bases left in between. The CDR3 loop is CASGNTGELFF. The CDR3 DNA reads as TGTGCCAGCGGGAACACCGGGGAGCTGTTTTTT.

This clone has just a few counts. One junction end disagrees with the germline gene, perhaps due to a read error. The V and J genes are TRBV6-1 and TRBJ1-4, with D hard to call. The CDR3 has 14 amino acids. In germline, CDR1 is MNHNS, CDR2 SASEGT. The DNA of the CDR3 is TGTGCCAGCAGCCTAGAACTGGGTCCTGAAAAACCGTTTTTT. It yields the protein CASSLELGPEKPFF.

This clone has just a few counts. This rearrangement joins TRBV6-5 to TRBJ2-3, with D possibly TRBD1 on 6 matching bases. Germline values: CDR1 MNHEY, CDR2 SVGAGI. The ends were cut back, 3 bases at V and 4 bases at J, with 20 bases in the middle. The CDR3 consists of 17 residues. The CDR3 spells CASSYTGTWSLADTQYF. The CDR3 DNA reads TGTGCCAGCAGTTATACCGGGACATGGAGTTTGGCAGATACGCAGTATTTT.

The chain joins TRBV6-1 to TRBJ2-7; D possibly matches TRBD1 or TRBD2 (5 bases each). CDR3 length: 15 amino acids. The germline CDR1 and CDR2 sequences are MNHNS and SASEGT. Between the trimmed V and J ends, which lost 2 bases and 2 bases, there was a span of 13 bases. The CDR3 DNA sequence: TGTGCCAGCAGTGAACTGGGGACCCCAGCCTACGAGCAGTACTTC. Translated, it gives CASSELGTPAYEQYF.

This clone was detected a few times. V and J are TRBV6-1 and TRBJ2-7, with D possibly being TRBD1 or TRBD2 (5 bases each). Trimming removed 6 bases from V and 7 bases from J, with 22 bases in between. Per the germline V gene, CDR1 is MNHNS and CDR2 is SASEGT. The CDR3 loop spans 15 amino acids. The CDR3 DNA sequence: TGTGCCAGCAGCCCCCCCGTCACACGGGGCGGTGAGCAGTACTTC. It yields the protein CASSPPVTRGGEQYF.

This clone was recorded many times. The chain couples TRBV5-1 to TRBJ2-5; 12 nucleotides line up with TRBD2. Germline V gene sequence: CDR1 SGHRS, CDR2 YFSETQ. Trimming removed 3 bases from V and 4 bases from J; junction bases left unmatched: 4. This CDR3 comprises 15 residues. For the CDR3, the DNA is TGCGCCAGCAGCTCAGAGACTAGCGGGAGAGAGACCCAGTACTTC. Residues: CASSSETSGRETQYF. Variable domain in full (rest from reference TRBV5-1 and TRBJ2-5): KAGVTQTPRYLIKTRGQQVTLSCSPISGHRSVSWYQQTPGQGLQFLFEYFSETQRNKGNFPGRFSGRQFSNSRSEMNVSTLELGDSALYLCASSSETSGRETQYFGPGTRLLVL.

The V gene is TRBV6-5, the J gene TRBJ1-2; tentative D call: TRBD1 (5 bases). Germline CDR1 and CDR2: MNHEY and SVGAGI. Trimming removed 2 bases from V and 4 bases from J, with 11 bases in between. This CDR3 has 14 residues. The CDR3 nucleotides read TGTGCCAGCAGTTACAGTCGGCAGGGCTATGGCTACACCTTC. Translated: CASSYSRQGYGYTF.

In this sample, this clone turned up a few times. One end of the junction is discordant with germline, which a read error may explain. This sequence joins TRBV5-1 and TRBJ2-3, with 9 nucleotides matching TRBD1. In germline, CDR1 is SGHRS, CDR2 YFSETQ. CDR3 size: 15 residues. The CDR3 DNA reads as TGCGCCAGTAGCTTGGCCACAGGGGGCGCAGATACGCGGTATTTT. The encoded protein is CASSLATGGADTRYF.

This clone was seen a handful of times. This may be a read error, as it is one base from a much larger clone. The CDR3 reads CASSYGETQYF. CDR3 DNA sequence: TGTGCCAGCAGTTATGGAGAGACCCAGTACTTC. The rearrangement joins TRBV6-4 to TRBJ2-5; D unresolved. V lost 5 bases, J lost 4 bases, and 5 bases lay in between. The CDR3 is made up of 11 amino acids. The germline V gene has CDR1 MRHNA and CDR2 SNTAGT.